A single sample gave rise to the 27 T cell receptor beta chains below, sequenced in a study of blood T cells in healthy people across ages. The second PCR ran roughly 7 to 11 cycles with a sample-barcoded 5' primer and J-beta primers. TCRdb re-called the 5' RACE reads through MiXCR, storing one row per CDR3 protein. The sample lists around 1.5 million distinct CDR3 sequences, about 31% occurring once. The sample was blood. All receptors come from a woman younger than 45 in good health.

There are a few counts of this clonotype. The chain links TRBV6-5 to TRBJ2-1; TRBD1 aligns across 10 bases. Germline CDR1 MNHEY, CDR2 SVGAGI. With 10 bases clipped from V and 2 bases from J, the junction kept 5 bases outside the gene matches. The CDR3 consists of 14 residues. As DNA, the CDR3 is TGTGCCAAAGAGACAGGGGGCCCCTACAATGAGCAGTTCTTC. Translation gives CAKETGGPYNEQFF.

This chain joins TRBV2 and TRBJ2-7; TRBD2 matches at 7 bases. V gave up 6 bases and J gave up 2 bases; unmatched junction bases: 13. Germline V gene lookup returns CDR1 SNHLY and CDR2 FYNNEI. The CDR3 length is 16 residues. The CDR3 region is CASRERPSGGTYEQYF. CDR3 sequence (DNA): TGTGCCAGCAGGGAGCGCCCTAGCGGTGGGACCTACGAGCAGTACTTC.

This clonotype was seen a handful of times. The chain carries TRBV20-1 and TRBJ2-4, with D maybe TRBD2 (6 bases). The J call may be faulty, since TRBJ2-7 better matches the DNA end. Germline CDR1 reads DFQATT; CDR2 reads SNEGSKA (reference sequence). This CDR3 comprises 11 residues. The CDR3: CSAGLANEQYF. For the CDR3, the DNA is TGCAGTGCTGGGCTAGCGAACGAGCAGTACTTC.

This clonotype was detected many times. The chain links TRBV20-1 to TRBJ2-7; TRBD1 aligns across 7 bases. Germline lookup yields CDR1 DFQATT and CDR2 SNEGSKA (reference sequence). V was pared by 0 bases and J by 4 bases, with 3 bases of the junction left unmatched. The CDR3 spans 13 residues. The CDR3 spells CSAREQGSYEQYF. The CDR3 coding sequence is TGCAGTGCTAGAGAACAGGGGTCTTACGAGCAGTACTTC.

V and J are TRBV7-2 and TRBJ2-3; 7 nucleotides align to TRBD2. V lost 2 bases, J lost 0 bases, and 5 bases stayed unmatched. Germline values: CDR1 SGHTA, CDR2 FQGNSA. The CDR3 consists of 16 residues. The CDR3 bases are TGTGCCAGCAGCTTATCACTAGCGCCGAGCACAGATACGCAGTATTTT. Encoded protein: CASSLSLAPSTDTQYF.

This clonotype has a handful of counts. The V gene is TRBV5-4, the J gene TRBJ2-6; TRBD2 matches 7 bases. In germline, CDR1 is SGHNT, CDR2 YYREEE (reference sequence). The trim removed 7 bases at V and 0 bases at J, leaving 10 bases unmatched. This CDR3 has 17 residues. Here the CDR3 reads CASEVGGDRSGANVLTF. DNA for the CDR3: TGTGCCAGCGAGGTGGGGGGGGACCGCTCTGGGGCCAACGTCCTGACTTTC.

A few counts support this clonotype. This chain links TRBV3-1 with TRBJ2-5; 8 nucleotides align to TRBD2. Germline V gene sequence: CDR1 LGHDT, CDR2 YNNKEL (reference sequence). Germline trimming cut 0 bases from V and 4 bases from J; bases unmatched to any gene: 4. The CDR3 sequence is 15 residues long. DNA for the CDR3: TGTGCCAGCAGCCAAGATCCCAGCGGGAGAGAGACCCAGTACTTC. Translation gives CASSQDPSGRETQYF.

The chain uses TRBV12-3 or TRBV12-4 and TRBJ1-5; unclear D gene. Deletions cut 4 bases from V and 6 bases from J, with 16 bases between. This CDR3 spans 15 amino acids. CDR3 sequence reads: CASSYQSPRSQPQHF. In DNA, the CDR3 is TGTGCCAGCAGTTACCAAAGCCCCAGGAGTCAGCCCCAGCATTTT.

This clonotype showed up many times. This chain connects TRBV29-1 to TRBJ2-5; possibly TRBD2 for D (5 bases). This CDR3 comprises 13 residues. Germline CDR1 and CDR2: SQVTM and ANQGSEA. Trimming stripped 7 bases from V and 4 bases from J, with 16 bases between. CDR3 region: CSAAPDFRETQYF. Written as DNA, the CDR3 is TGCAGCGCGGCTCCGGACTTCAGAGAGACCCAGTACTTC.

The gene calls are TRBV30 and TRBJ2-1; 10 nucleotides match TRBD2. This CDR3 is 13 amino acids long. Looked up from germline, CDR1 is GTSNPN and CDR2 is SVGIG (reference sequence). CDR3 amino acids: CARGLAKYNEQFF. CDR3 DNA sequence: TGTGCGCGGGGACTAGCGAAATACAATGAGCAGTTCTTC. Looking up the rest from reference TRBV30 and TRBJ2-1 gives the full variable domain: SQTIHQWPATLVQPVGSPLSLECTVEGTSNPNLYWYRQAAGRGLQLLFYSVGIGQISSEVPQNLSASRPQDRQFILSSKKLLLSDSGFYLCARGLAKYNEQFFGPGTRLTVL.

This clonotype was seen just once. The J gene is TRBJ1-2, the V gene TRBV6-2 or TRBV6-3; tentative D call: TRBD1 (6 bases). Trimming took 5 bases from V and 4 from J, leaving 17 bases between them. CDR3 length: 15 amino acids. Germline V gene sequence: CDR1 MNHEY, CDR2 SVGEGT. CDR3 residues: CASSRGHTGGYGYTF. In DNA form, the CDR3 reads TGTGCCAGCAGTCGGGGACATACAGGAGGCTATGGCTACACCTTC.

Comment on this clonotype: A read error may account for a junction end that differs from germline. This chain links TRBV12-3 or TRBV12-4 with TRBJ2-3, with TRBD1 as a possible D gene (6 bases). This CDR3 has 13 amino acids. Written as DNA, the CDR3 is TGTTCCAGCAGTGTACAGGGCACCAGCACGCAGTATTTT. Translated: CSSSVQGTSTQYF.

This clonotype was detected only a few times. The chain joins TRBV3-1 to TRBJ2-5; D gene unclear. V gave up 0 bases and J gave up 2 bases, with 16 bases separating them. Germline V gene lookup returns CDR1 LGHDT and CDR2 YNNKEL (reference sequence). The CDR3 sequence is 17 residues long. CDR3 in amino acids: CASSQDLWNREQETQYF. The DNA of the CDR3 is TGTGCCAGCAGCCAAGATCTGTGGAACAGAGAGCAAGAGACCCAGTACTTC.

This clonotype has only a few counts. This chain connects TRBV15 to TRBJ2-3, with D uncertain. Germline CDR1 reads LNHNV; CDR2 reads YYDKDF (reference sequence). The CDR3 is made up of 14 amino acids. Trimming cost V 5 bases and J 0 bases, with 9 bases left between them. CDR3 in amino acids: CATSPIISTDTQYF. In DNA form, the CDR3 reads TGTGCCACCAGCCCGATCATTAGCACAGATACGCAGTATTTT. The entire variable domain, with the rest obtained from reference TRBV15 and TRBJ2-3, is as follows: DAMVIQNPRYQVTQFGKPVTLSCSQTLNHNVMYWYQQKSSQAPKLLFHYYDKDFNNEADTPDNFQSRRPNTSFCFLDIRSPGLGDTAMYLCATSPIISTDTQYFGPGTRLTVL.

The chain joins TRBV20-1 to TRBJ1-5; TRBD1 might be the D (5 bases). The germline V gene encodes CDR1 DFQATT and CDR2 SNEGSKA (reference sequence). There are 15 residues in the CDR3. V lost 0 bases to trimming and J lost 3 bases, with 12 bases between them. Here the CDR3 DNA reads TGCAGTGCTAGAGATCGCAGGGAATCCAATCAGCCCCAGCATTTT. Translating gives CSARDRRESNQPQHF.

This clonotype was recorded a few times. The gene calls are TRBV5-1 and TRBJ2-3; 10 bases map to TRBD2. The V gene end was trimmed by 2 bases and the J gene end by 4 bases; junction bases not matched to a gene: 4. Germline V gene data show CDR1 as SGHRS and CDR2 as YFSETQ. CDR3 length: 15 residues. The CDR3 DNA follows: TGCGCCAGCAGCTTTAAGCGGGAGGGATCAGATACGCAGTATTTT. It is translated as CASSFKREGSDTQYF. Variable domain in full (rest from reference TRBV5-1 and TRBJ2-3): KAGVTQTPRYLIKTRGQQVTLSCSPISGHRSVSWYQQTPGQGLQFLFEYFSETQRNKGNFPGRFSGRQFSNSRSEMNVSTLELGDSALYLCASSFKREGSDTQYFGPGTRLTVL.

As regards this clonotype: A clone one base away is much larger, so this may be a read error. This rearrangement joins TRBV7-2 to TRBJ2-5, with D possibly being TRBD1 (6 bases). The germline CDR1 and CDR2 sequences are SGHTA and FQGNSA. This CDR3 is 14 amino acids long. The CDR3 DNA is TGTGCCAGCAGCTTAGATCCGGGACAAGCGACCCAGTACTTC. Residues: CASSLDPGQATQYF.

This clonotype was seen more than once but under ten times. V gene TRBV9 combines with J gene TRBJ2-7, with TRBD1 identical over 11 bases. Germline trimming cut 2 bases from V and 3 bases from J; bases unmatched to any gene: 4. The CDR3 totals 15 residues. Germline V gene lookup returns CDR1 SGDLS and CDR2 YYNGEE. CDR3 residues: CASSVTGTGGYEQYF. The CDR3 DNA is TGTGCCAGCAGCGTCACCGGGACAGGGGGCTACGAGCAGTACTTC.

CDR3 loop: CASRDPGSNQPQHF. The CDR3 DNA follows: TGTGCCAGCAGGGACCCCGGAAGCAATCAGCCCCAGCATTTT. The rearrangement links TRBV4-2 to TRBJ1-5; D gene unclear. Germline CDR1 is LGHNA and CDR2 is YNFKEQ. The ends were cut back, 6 bases at V and 1 base at J, with 10 bases in the middle. This CDR3 is 14 amino acids long.

The J gene is TRBJ2-7, the V gene TRBV29-1, with a weak D call TRBD2 (6 bases). Trimming left V 7 bases short and J 4 bases short, with 14 bases between. CDR1 SQVTM and CDR2 ANQGSEA come from the germline V gene. This CDR3 comprises 12 residues. The CDR3 DNA reads TGCAGCGCCACGGGGGTGGCGTACGAGCAGTACTTC. The encoded protein is CSATGVAYEQYF.

This rearrangement joins TRBV28 to TRBJ2-3, with D possibly matching TRBD2 (6 bases). Germline V lookup: CDR1 MDHEN, CDR2 SYDVKM. The CDR3 covers 15 residues. V lost 4 bases, J lost 1 base, and 12 bases lay in between. CDR3 nucleotides: TGTGCCAGCAGTTCTCGGGAGCATCGCACAGATACGCAGTATTTT. Translated, it gives CASSSREHRTDTQYF.

This clonotype counts as medium-sized. The rearrangement uses TRBV7-6 and TRBJ2-4, with TRBD1 identical over 7 bases. Trimming took 5 bases from V and 0 from J; bases not matched to a gene: 7. This CDR3 has 16 amino acids. CDR1 SGHVS and CDR2 FNYEAQ come from the germline V gene. DNA for the CDR3: TGTGCCAGCAGCGCCACAGGGGTCACAGCCAAAAACATTCAGTACTTC. Protein: CASSATGVTAKNIQYF.

In this sample, this clonotype turned up a few times. The chain employs TRBV28 and TRBJ2-7; D uncertain. Germline V gene lookup returns CDR1 MDHEN and CDR2 SYDVKM. The CDR3 is 13 residues long. V was clipped by 6 bases and J by 4 bases, with 13 bases between them. The CDR3 region is CASREQVGYEQYF. CDR3 sequence (DNA): TGTGCCAGCAGGGAGCAGGTCGGGTACGAGCAGTACTTC.

The rearrangement links TRBV4-2 to TRBJ2-1; D is unclear. Germline lookup yields CDR1 LGHNA and CDR2 YNFKEQ. Trimming pared 0 bases from V and 10 bases from J, leaving 19 bases between. CDR3 length equals 16 residues. The CDR3 sequence is CASSQDHGPYSGEQFF. In DNA form, the CDR3 reads TGTGCCAGCAGCCAAGATCACGGCCCCTACTCAGGCGAGCAGTTCTTC.

The table lists this clonotype with a few counts. V is TRBV4-1 and J is TRBJ2-4; 9 nucleotides align to TRBD1. CDR1 MGHRA and CDR2 YSYEKL come from the germline V gene. J was trimmed by 8 bases and V by 3 bases; bases with no gene match: 5. The CDR3 length is 14 residues. CDR3 in DNA: TGCGCCAGCAGCCAGGGACAGGGAGGACACATTCAGTACTTC. This codes for CASSQGQGGHIQYF.

This chain links TRBV6-1 with TRBJ2-3; no reliable D call. There are 15 residues in the CDR3. V lost 3 bases and J 0 bases, leaving 10 bases between the germline ends. The germline V gene has CDR1 MNHNS and CDR2 SASEGT. CDR3 loop: CASSDYPFSTDTQYF. Written as DNA, the CDR3 is TGTGCCAGCAGTGATTACCCTTTTAGCACAGATACGCAGTATTTT.

Only a few counts were recorded for this clonotype. This chain uses TRBV6-7 with TRBJ1-2; TRBD1 is a possible D gene (5 bases). TRBV6-7 carries the ORF label, with uncertain function. The CDR3 loop spans 16 amino acids. Trimming took 3 bases from V and 4 from J, leaving 18 bases between them. This CDR3 is CASSYSVTGTSYGYTF. The CDR3 bases are TGTGCCAGCAGTTATTCCGTGACCGGGACCTCCTATGGCTACACCTTC.